This T cell receptor (beta chain) was sequenced during a study of blood T cell repertoires in COVID-19. The age range of participants was about 18 to 100 years, with residence in under 25 US areas. Donors of Cohort 3 who recovered were those that had two negative PCRs, clearance, or symptom resolution. The CDR3 is 13 residues long. V lost 2 bases to trimming and J lost 3 bases, with 8 bases between them. Germline V CDR1 and CDR2: SGHDT, YYEEEE. Assay: immunoSEQ multiplex PCR; the TCRdb copy retains only in-frame clones and omits some. The sample lists nearly 350,000 clones, about 90% occurring once. The sequence derives from a woman in her 30s who had recovered from COVID-19. This chain joins TRBV5-6 and TRBJ2-5, with D possibly matching TRBD2 (6 bases). The sequencing sample was made of PBMCs or T cells enriched from blood (not recorded which). CDR3 DNA: TGTGCCAGCAGCTTCCGCGGGGAAGAGACCCAGTACTTC. Protein product: CASSFRGEETQYF.